Presented here are 27 T cell receptor beta chains from one specimen sequenced in a study of shared clonotypes between healthy human individuals. Terminally differentiated effector memory CD45RA+ cells were excluded by CCR7 positive selection of CD45RO-negative cells. Produced via immunoSEQ multiplex PCR; TCRdb's table is partial and in-frame only. The sample lists 1.5 million to 2.5 million clones; roughly 94% were seen once. Material for sequencing was naive CD8+ T cells sorted from blood. These receptors all come from a man aged 18 to 30 in good health.

The gene calls are TRBV9 and TRBJ2-1; 7 bases are shared with TRBD1. The CDR3 length is 15 residues. The germline CDR1 and CDR2 sequences are SGDLS and YYNGEE. With V trimmed by 3 bases and J by 7 bases, 10 bases remained unmatched. CDR3 protein: CASSDWTGPVNEQFF. The CDR3 nucleotides are TGTGCCAGCAGCGACTGGACAGGTCCCGTGAATGAGCAGTTCTTC. The whole variable domain, remainder taken from reference TRBV9 and TRBJ2-1, is DSGVTQTPKHLITATGQRVTLRCSPRSGDLSVYWYQQSLDQGLQFLIQYYNGEERAKGNILERFSAQQFPDLHSELNLSSLELGDSALYFCASSDWTGPVNEQFFGPGTRLTVL.

The chain links TRBV5-1 to TRBJ2-7; weak D call: TRBD2 (6 bases). Germline V gene data show CDR1 as SGHRS and CDR2 as YFSETQ. V gave up 3 bases and J gave up 2 bases, with 18 bases separating them. The CDR3 spans 16 residues. This CDR3 is CASSSDYLSRTYEQYF. The CDR3 nucleotides are TGCGCCAGCAGCTCGGACTACCTATCCCGGACCTACGAGCAGTACTTC.

J is TRBJ1-3 and V is TRBV7-9; possible D gene TRBD1, 5 bases. The V and J ends lost 4 bases and 2 bases respectively, with 15 bases between them. The CDR3 is 16 amino acids. From germline, CDR1 is SEHNR and CDR2 FQNEAQ (reference sequence). The CDR3: CASSSTEGSTGNTIYF. The CDR3 DNA sequence: TGTGCCAGCAGCTCGACAGAAGGGTCGACTGGAAACACCATATATTTT.

This rearrangement joins TRBV15 to TRBJ1-4, with a possible D match to TRBD1 (5 bases). Trimming stripped 2 bases from V and 9 bases from J, with 22 bases between. CDR1 and CDR2 from the germline V gene are LNHNV and YYDKDF (reference sequence). The CDR3 contains 17 residues. CDR3 nucleotide sequence: TGTGCCACCAGCAGAACCACCCCGGGGACCGCCAGGAAAAAACTGTTTTTT. Residues: CATSRTTPGTARKKLFF.

This sequence joins TRBV19 and TRBJ2-2; TRBD1 matches at 8 bases. V gave up 9 bases and J gave up 6 bases; unmatched junction bases: 9. This CDR3 spans 14 amino acids. Germline loops: CDR1 LNHDA, CDR2 SQIVND (reference sequence). CDR3 region: CASRQGPGAGELFF. As DNA, the CDR3 is TGTGCCAGCCGACAGGGGCCCGGCGCCGGGGAGCTGTTTTTT.

The V and J genes are TRBV6-1 and TRBJ2-2; D not resolved. From germline, CDR1 is MNHNS and CDR2 SASEGT. The length of the CDR3 is 13 residues. The germline V and J ends were trimmed by 3 bases and 5 bases, with 7 bases remaining between them. The CDR3 sequence is CASSDTRTGELFF. The CDR3 region has the DNA TGTGCCAGCAGTGACACAAGGACCGGGGAGCTGTTTTTT.

About this clone itself: Other DNA sequences from this sample encode an identical CDR3 as well. V gene TRBV5-6 combines with J gene TRBJ2-1, with 11 bases matching TRBD2. Unmatched junction bases numbered 0, after V lost 0 bases and J lost 4 bases. Germline-derived CDR1 and CDR2 are SGHDT and YYEEEE. CDR3 length equals 15 residues. CDR3 bases: TGTGCCAGCAGCTTGGGACTAGCGGGATACAATGAGCAGTTCTTC. Translating gives CASSLGLAGYNEQFF.

Regarding this clone: The same CDR3 also results from other DNA sequences found in this sample. CDR3 in amino acids: CASSLGRSNYGYTF. In nucleotides, the CDR3 is TGTGCCAGCAGCCTGGGACGAAGCAACTATGGCTACACCTTC. The genes are TRBV7-9 and TRBJ1-2; D is possibly TRBD1 (5 bases). The CDR3 has 14 residues. Looked up from germline, CDR1 is SEHNR and CDR2 is FQNEAQ (reference sequence). Deletions cut 5 bases from V and 2 bases from J, with 12 bases between.

CDR3 in DNA: TGCGCCAGCAGCTGGACGGGGACGAACACTGAAGCTTTCTTT. Its protein is CASSWTGTNTEAFF. This chain joins TRBV5-1 and TRBJ1-1; tentatively, D is TRBD1 (5 bases). The length of the CDR3 is 14 residues. Trimming removed 3 bases from V and 1 base from J, with 10 bases in between. Germline lookup yields CDR1 SGHRS and CDR2 YFSETQ.

As concerns this clone: The same CDR3 also results from other DNA sequences found in this sample. The rearrangement joins TRBV6-6 to TRBJ2-2; a weak D match, TRBD2 (5 bases). V was pared by 2 bases and J by 8 bases, with 9 bases between. Germline CDR1 is MNHNY and CDR2 is SVGAGI (reference sequence). The CDR3 spans 13 residues. The CDR3 DNA reads TGTGCCAGCAGTTACGAGGGTTCAGGGGAGCTGTTTTTT. Amino acids: CASSYEGSGELFF.

The genes are TRBV5-6 and TRBJ1-3, with 7 bases matching TRBD1. The CDR3 loop spans 15 amino acids. V shed 5 bases and J 4 bases; nucleotides not matched to a gene: 9. CDR1 is SGHDT and CDR2 is YYEEEE in the germline V gene. CDR3 nucleotide sequence: TGTGCCAGCAGTACCGACAGGGAAGAGGGAAACACCATATATTTT. Amino acids: CASSTDREEGNTIYF.

The rearrangement uses TRBV11-2 and TRBJ2-5; D is uncertain. This CDR3 is built from 11 residues. Trimming pared 2 bases from V and 5 bases from J, leaving 3 bases between. Looked up from germline, CDR1 is SGHAT and CDR2 is FQNNGV. The CDR3 region has the DNA TGTGCCAGCAGCTTAATGGAGACCCAGTACTTC. This encodes CASSLMETQYF.

V gene TRBV7-9 combines with J gene TRBJ2-7; D is perhaps TRBD1 (6 bases). V was trimmed by 11 bases and J by 6 bases, leaving 17 bases between them. This CDR3 contains 12 residues. Germline CDR1 reads SEHNR; CDR2 reads FQNEAQ (reference sequence). CDR3 sequence: CASRQESAEQYF. CDR3 nucleotide sequence: TGTGCCTCAAGACAGGAGTCGGCCGAGCAGTACTTC.

The J gene is TRBJ2-7, the V gene TRBV6-1, with 7 bases matching TRBD1. The V gene end was trimmed by 5 bases and the J gene end by 3 bases; junction bases not matched to a gene: 10. The CDR3 runs to 15 residues. CDR1 and CDR2 from the germline V gene are MNHNS and SASEGT. CDR3 sequence: CASSTDREGYYEQYF. The CDR3 DNA is TGTGCCAGCAGTACCGACAGGGAAGGTTACTACGAGCAGTACTTC.

This chain links TRBV6-1 with TRBJ1-3, with TRBD1 matching 8 bases. The CDR3 is 14 residues long. Unmatched junction bases numbered 1, after V lost 4 bases and J lost 2 bases. Germline CDR1 MNHNS, CDR2 SASEGT. The CDR3 is CASSGGQAGNTIYF. CDR3 sequence (DNA): TGTGCCAGCAGTGGGGGACAGGCTGGAAACACCATATATTTT.

A note on this clone: Different DNA sequences within this sample yield the same CDR3. The gene calls are TRBV27 and TRBJ1-1; TRBD1 might be the D (5 bases). Trimming removed 6 bases from V and 1 base from J, with 9 bases in between. The CDR3 consists of 13 residues. CDR1 is MNHEY, CDR2 SMNVEV, per germline (reference sequence). The DNA of the CDR3 is TGTGCCAGCAGCCCCAGGGAGAACACTGAAGCTTTCTTT. It translates to CASSPRENTEAFF.

This chain joins TRBV14 and TRBJ2-7; D possibly corresponds to TRBD2 (6 bases). The CDR3 has 13 residues. CDR1 and CDR2 from the germline V gene are SGHDN and FVKESK. V shed 1 base and J shed 6 bases, with 10 bases lying between them. As DNA, the CDR3 is TGTGCCAGCAGCCAAGTGCGCGGGGCCGAGCAGTACTTC. It specifies CASSQVRGAEQYF.

Remarks on this clone: In the same sample, other DNA sequences code for this CDR3. The chain employs TRBV10-1 and TRBJ2-7; the D gene is possibly TRBD2 (5 bases). Trimming stripped 3 bases from V and 4 bases from J, with 7 bases between. The CDR3 runs to 12 residues. The germline CDR1 and CDR2 sequences are WNHNN and SYGVQD (reference sequence). DNA of the CDR3: TGCGCCAGCAGTGACCCGGGATACGAGCAGTACTTC. Translation gives CASSDPGYEQYF.

This sequence joins TRBV5-5 and TRBJ2-7; unclear D gene. The CDR3 extends over 13 amino acids. V was cut by 6 bases and J by 2 bases, with 12 bases left in between. Per the germline V gene, CDR1 is SGHKS and CDR2 is YYEKEE (reference sequence). The CDR3 nucleotides are TGTGCCAGCAACAACACACTCACCTACGAGCAGTACTTC. Amino acid sequence: CASNNTLTYEQYF.

This clone was observed once. The chain carries TRBV4-3 and TRBJ2-2, with D perhaps matching TRBD2 (5 bases). Between the trimmed V and J ends, which lost 1 base and 0 bases, there was a span of 9 bases. The CDR3 spans 16 residues. Germline loops: CDR1 LGHNA, CDR2 YSLEER. CDR3 in amino acids: CASSQAIASNTGELFF. DNA for the CDR3: TGCGCCAGCAGCCAAGCAATAGCGTCGAACACCGGGGAGCTGTTTTTT.

The chain is built from TRBV4-3 and TRBJ1-1; 7 nucleotides line up with TRBD1. J lost 8 bases, V lost 5 bases, and 11 bases had no gene match. The CDR3 is made up of 14 amino acids. Per germline, CDR1 LGHNA and CDR2 YSLEER. The CDR3 spells CASSDQGGPYEAFF. The CDR3 bases are TGCGCCAGCAGCGATCAAGGGGGCCCCTACGAAGCTTTCTTT.

The V and J genes are TRBV19 and TRBJ1-5, with 9 bases lining up with TRBD1. Germline trimming cut 7 bases from V and 6 bases from J; bases unmatched to any gene: 7. The germline CDR1 and CDR2 sequences are LNHDA and SQIVND (reference sequence). The CDR3 sequence is 14 residues long. The CDR3 sequence is CASTGTGLSQPQHF. CDR3 DNA: TGTGCCAGTACCGGGACAGGGTTGAGTCAGCCCCAGCATTTT.

V is TRBV6-5 and J is TRBJ2-7; D unclear. V was shortened by 1 base and J by 6 bases, with 10 bases between the two germline ends. The CDR3 length is 13 residues. CDR1 and CDR2 (germline): MNHEY, SVGAGI. CDR3: CASSYFVSSEQYF. The CDR3 DNA reads TGTGCCAGCAGTTACTTTGTTTCCAGCGAGCAGTACTTC.

This rearrangement joins TRBV7-9 to TRBJ2-4; 9 nucleotides agree with TRBD2. Germline lookup yields CDR1 SEHNR and CDR2 FQNEAQ (reference sequence). J was trimmed by 12 bases and V by 3 bases; bases with no gene match: 3. The CDR3 extends over 12 amino acids. CDR3 loop: CASSFNSGSQYF. As DNA, the CDR3 is TGTGCCAGCAGCTTCAATAGCGGGAGTCAGTACTTC.

About this clone: Other DNA sequences in the sample encode the same CDR3. In nucleotides, the CDR3 is TGCGCCAGCAGCTTAGGAAACGAGCAGTTCTTC. This translates into CASSLGNEQFF. The chain combines TRBV5-1 with TRBJ2-1; D is unclear. CDR3 size: 11 residues. Germline V CDR1 and CDR2: SGHRS, YFSETQ. Trimming removed 2 bases at V and 10 bases at J, with 7 bases between. Full variable domain (rest looked up from reference TRBV5-1 and TRBJ2-1): KAGVTQTPRYLIKTRGQQVTLSCSPISGHRSVSWYQQTPGQGLQFLFEYFSETQRNKGNFPGRFSGRQFSNSRSEMNVSTLELGDSALYLCASSLGNEQFFGPGTRLTVL.

This chain joins TRBV18 and TRBJ2-5; D may be TRBD1 (6 bases). V was pared by 0 bases and J by 2 bases, with 10 bases between. CDR3 length: 15 amino acids. The germline CDR1 and CDR2 sequences are KGHSH and LQKENI. The CDR3 loop is CASSPPRTDQETQYF. As DNA, the CDR3 is TGTGCCAGCTCACCACCGAGGACAGATCAAGAGACCCAGTACTTC. Looking up the rest from reference TRBV18 and TRBJ2-5 gives the full variable domain: NAGVMQNPRHLVRRRGQEARLRCSPMKGHSHVYWYRQLPEEGLKFMVYLQKENIIDESGMPKERFSAEFPKEGPSILRIQQVVRGDSAAYFCASSPPRTDQETQYFGPGTRLLVL.

The J gene is TRBJ1-5, the V gene TRBV25-1; D perhaps matches TRBD1 (5 bases). The CDR3 loop spans 14 amino acids. The germline V gene has CDR1 MGHDK and CDR2 SYGVNS. Trimming took 2 bases from V and 1 from J, leaving 6 bases between them. CDR3 loop: CASSEPGSNQPQHF. In DNA, the CDR3 is TGTGCCAGCAGTGAACCAGGGAGCAATCAGCCCCAGCATTTT.